The T cell receptor (beta chain) under discussion was sequenced for a study of blood T cell repertoires in COVID-19. This clone was seen more than once but under ten times. V dropped 5 bases and J dropped 5; count of bases not matched to a gene: 4. This CDR3 has 13 residues. Assay: immunoSEQ multiplex PCR; the TCRdb copy retains only in-frame clones and omits some. The table shows more than 150,000 clones, with 60% to 80% occurring only once. This chain links TRBV12-3 or TRBV12-4 with TRBJ1-1; 8 positions match TRBD1. This clonotype was sampled from a man aged 55 to 70 who had been exposed to COVID-19. The sample consisted of PBMCs or T cells enriched from blood (not recorded which). CDR3 DNA: TGTGCCAGCAGTCCAGGGGGCCGGACTGAAGCTTTCTTT. Its translation is CASSPGGRTEAFF.